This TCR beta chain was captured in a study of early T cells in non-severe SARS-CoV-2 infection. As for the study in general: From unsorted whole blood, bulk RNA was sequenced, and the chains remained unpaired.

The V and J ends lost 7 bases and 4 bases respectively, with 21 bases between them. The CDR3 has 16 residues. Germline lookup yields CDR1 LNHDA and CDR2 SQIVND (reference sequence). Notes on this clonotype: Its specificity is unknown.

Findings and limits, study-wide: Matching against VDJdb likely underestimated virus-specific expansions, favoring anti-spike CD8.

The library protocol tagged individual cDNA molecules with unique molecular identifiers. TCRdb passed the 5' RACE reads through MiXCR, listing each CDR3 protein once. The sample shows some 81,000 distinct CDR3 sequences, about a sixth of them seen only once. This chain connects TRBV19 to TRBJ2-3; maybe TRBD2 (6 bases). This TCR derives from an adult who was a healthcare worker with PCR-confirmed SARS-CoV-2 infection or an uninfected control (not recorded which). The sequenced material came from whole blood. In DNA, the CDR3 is TGTGCCAGTACCCTCCGGGACTGGGGGATCGCAGATACGCAGTATTTT. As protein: CASTLRDWGIADTQYF.